This TCR beta chain was sequenced during a study of regulatory T cells in long-lasting Graves disease. The V segment lost 4 bases and the J segment 8 bases; nucleotides outside the gene matches: 12. CDR1 is LGHDT and CDR2 is YNNKEL in the germline V gene (reference sequence). The CDR3 has 16 residues. HTBI primers from iRepertoire and Arm-PCR of CDR3 regions yielded the TCR beta libraries. TCRdb reprocessed the multiplex PCR reads with MiXCR, giving one entry per CDR3 protein. The table records 450,000 or so distinct CDR3 sequences, 20% to 25% of them present only once. Time point noted: persistent/refractory GD, antithyroid drugs over 5 years with positive TRAb. RNA isolated from PBMCs was used to make the TCR library.

The chain couples TRBV3-1 to TRBJ1-4; TRBD1 agrees at 8 bases. The sample in question was peripheral blood mononuclear cells (PBMCs), obtained when the disease was refractory, from a patient treated with antithyroid drugs. The clonotype was recovered from a female donor with Graves disease. CDR3 coding DNA: TGTGCCAGCAGCCCCGGGACAGGAGTCCCGGGGGAAAAACTGTTTTTT. This gives the protein CASSPGTGVPGEKLFF.